These 4 T cell receptor beta chains were all obtained from the same sample, sequenced in a study of blood T cell repertoires in COVID-19. Method: immunoSEQ multiplex PCR; TCRdb's copy keeps in-frame clones and lacks some. Altogether about 200,000 clones are present, about 88% being singletons, with the ten largest covering around 5.9%. The specimen sequenced was peripheral blood. These receptors were collected from a woman in her thirties or forties who had recovered from COVID-19.

This chain connects TRBV27 to TRBJ2-7; 7 nucleotides agree with TRBD2. The CDR3 length is 15 residues. J gave up 5 bases and V 4 bases, and 11 bases lay outside the gene matches. The germline CDR1 and CDR2 sequences are MNHEY and SMNVEV (reference sequence). The DNA of the CDR3 is TGTGCCAGCAGTTCAGTGGGTAGCGGGTCCCACGAGCAGTACTTC. It yields the protein CASSSVGSGSHEQYF.

The V and J genes are TRBV19 and TRBJ2-7; D is perhaps TRBD1 (6 bases). V lost 8 bases, J lost 6 bases, and 14 bases lay in between. CDR3 length: 12 residues. Germline-derived CDR1 and CDR2 are LNHDA and SQIVND (reference sequence). DNA for the CDR3: TGTGCCAGTGGCGGTCAGGGGCGCGAGCAGTACTTC. Residues: CASGGQGREQYF.

The J gene is TRBJ1-2, the V gene TRBV30; the D gene is possibly TRBD1 (6 bases). Germline V CDR1 and CDR2: GTSNPN, SVGIG (reference sequence). The CDR3 loop spans 11 amino acids. V lost 2 bases to trimming and J lost 5 bases, with 6 bases between them. The CDR3 DNA is TGTGCCTGGAGTACAGGGTATGGCTACACCTTC. Protein: CAWSTGYGYTF.

The gene calls are TRBV28 and TRBJ2-7; D is uncertain. Germline assignment: CDR1 MDHEN and CDR2 SYDVKM. The CDR3 totals 15 residues. V lost 2 bases and J lost 0, with 11 bases in between. CDR3 in DNA: TGTGCCAGCAGTTTACCATCCGCCGGCTCCTACGAGCAGTACTTC. Its translation: CASSLPSAGSYEQYF.